The clone carrying this T cell receptor beta chain was seen at least ten times. Its antigen remains unknown. These data belong to a study of early T cells in non-severe SARS-CoV-2 infection. Across the study: Unsorted whole blood bulk RNA was sequenced, with unpaired chains. Study-level results: Database matching using VDJdb favored anti-spike CD8 responses, with private and CD4 specificities left missing.

The CDR3 length is 14 residues. V dropped 8 bases and J dropped 1 base, with 14 bases sitting between them. CDR1 is MNHEY, CDR2 SVGEGT, per germline. Individual cDNA molecules received unique molecular identifiers during library preparation. TCRdb re-derived calls from the 5' RACE reads in MiXCR, one entry per CDR3 protein. In the table there are over 55,000 distinct CDR3 sequences, 12% of which are singletons. The source material was whole blood. This receptor was identified in an adult who was a healthcare worker with PCR-confirmed SARS-CoV-2 infection or an uninfected control (not recorded which). The rearrangement links TRBV6-2 or TRBV6-3 to TRBJ1-1; D is ambiguous. CDR3 nucleotides: TGTGCCAGCTCGGACTCATACCCGAACACTGAAGCTTTCTTT. This sequence encodes CASSDSYPNTEAFF.